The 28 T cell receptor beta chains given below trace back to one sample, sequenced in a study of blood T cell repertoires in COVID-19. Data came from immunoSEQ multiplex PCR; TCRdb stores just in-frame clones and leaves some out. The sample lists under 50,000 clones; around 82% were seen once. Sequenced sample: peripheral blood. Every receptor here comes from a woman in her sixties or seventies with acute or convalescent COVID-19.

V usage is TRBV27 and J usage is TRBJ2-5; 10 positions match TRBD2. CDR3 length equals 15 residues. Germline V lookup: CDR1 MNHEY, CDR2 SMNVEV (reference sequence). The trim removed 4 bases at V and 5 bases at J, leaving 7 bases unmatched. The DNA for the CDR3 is TGTGCCAGCAGTTCTAGCGGGAGCTATGGGGAGACCCAGTACTTC. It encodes CASSSSGSYGETQYF.

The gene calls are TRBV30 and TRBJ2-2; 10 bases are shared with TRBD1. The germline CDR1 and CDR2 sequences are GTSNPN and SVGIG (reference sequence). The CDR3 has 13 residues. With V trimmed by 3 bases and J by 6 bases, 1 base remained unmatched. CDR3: CAWRGQGSGELFF. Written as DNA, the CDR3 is TGTGCCTGGAGGGGACAGGGGTCCGGGGAGCTGTTTTTT.

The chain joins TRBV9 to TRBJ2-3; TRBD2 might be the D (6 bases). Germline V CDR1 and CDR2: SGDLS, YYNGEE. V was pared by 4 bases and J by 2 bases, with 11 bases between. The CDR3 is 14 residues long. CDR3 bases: TGTGCCAGCAGCTCGGGACTTAACACAGATACGCAGTATTTT. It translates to CASSSGLNTDTQYF.

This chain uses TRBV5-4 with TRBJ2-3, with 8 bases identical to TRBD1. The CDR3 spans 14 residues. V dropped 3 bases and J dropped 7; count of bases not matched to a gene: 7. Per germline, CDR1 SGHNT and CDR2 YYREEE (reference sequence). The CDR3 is CASSWDRQLNTQYF. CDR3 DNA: TGTGCCAGCAGCTGGGACAGGCAGCTGAATACGCAGTATTTT.

The CDR3 loop is CASSQGGLAGLYEQYF. The CDR3 coding sequence is TGTGCCAGCAGCCAGGGGGGACTAGCGGGTCTCTACGAGCAGTACTTC. The chain is built from TRBV14 and TRBJ2-7, with TRBD2 identical over 12 bases. Germline trimming cut 3 bases from V and 3 bases from J; bases unmatched to any gene: 6. In germline, CDR1 is SGHDN, CDR2 FVKESK. This CDR3 is built from 16 residues.

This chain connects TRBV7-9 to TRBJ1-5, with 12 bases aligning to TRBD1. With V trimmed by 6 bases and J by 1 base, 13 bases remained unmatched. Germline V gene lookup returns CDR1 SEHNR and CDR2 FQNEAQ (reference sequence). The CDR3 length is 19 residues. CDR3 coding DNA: TGTGCCAGCAGTTACGGTGGGACAGGGGGCATTTTGAGCAATCAGCCCCAGCATTTT. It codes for CASSYGGTGGILSNQPQHF.

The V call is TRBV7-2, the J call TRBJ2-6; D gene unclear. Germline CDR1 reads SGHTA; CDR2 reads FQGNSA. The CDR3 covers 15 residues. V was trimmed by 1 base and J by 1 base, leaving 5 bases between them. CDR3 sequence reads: CASSLVQSGANVLTF. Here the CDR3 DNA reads TGTGCCAGCAGCTTAGTACAATCTGGGGCCAACGTCCTGACTTTC.

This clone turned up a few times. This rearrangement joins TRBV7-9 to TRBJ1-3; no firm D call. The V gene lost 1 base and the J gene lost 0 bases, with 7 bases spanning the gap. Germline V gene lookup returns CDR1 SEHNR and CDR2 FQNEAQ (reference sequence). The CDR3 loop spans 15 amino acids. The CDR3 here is CASSLGLHSGNTIYF. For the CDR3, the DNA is TGTGCCAGCAGCTTAGGACTGCACTCTGGAAACACCATATATTTT.

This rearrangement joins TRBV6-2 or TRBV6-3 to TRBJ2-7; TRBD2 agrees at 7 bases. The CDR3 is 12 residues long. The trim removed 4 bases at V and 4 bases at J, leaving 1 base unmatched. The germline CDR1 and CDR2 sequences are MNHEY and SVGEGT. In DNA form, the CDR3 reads TGTGCCAGCAGTTGGGGGGGATACGAGCAGTACTTC. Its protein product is CASSWGGYEQYF.

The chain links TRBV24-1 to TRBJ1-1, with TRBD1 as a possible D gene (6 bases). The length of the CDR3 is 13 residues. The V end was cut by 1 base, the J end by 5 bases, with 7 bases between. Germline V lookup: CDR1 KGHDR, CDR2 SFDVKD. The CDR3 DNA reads TGTGCCACCAGTGATTTCAGGGGAACTGAAGCTTTCTTT. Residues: CATSDFRGTEAFF.

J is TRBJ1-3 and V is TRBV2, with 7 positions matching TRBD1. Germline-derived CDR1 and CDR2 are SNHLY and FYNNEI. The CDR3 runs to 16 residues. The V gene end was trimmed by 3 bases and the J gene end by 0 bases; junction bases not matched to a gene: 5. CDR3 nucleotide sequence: TGTGCCAGCAGTGAGGGCAGGGGGATCTCTGGAAACACCATATATTTT. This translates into CASSEGRGISGNTIYF.

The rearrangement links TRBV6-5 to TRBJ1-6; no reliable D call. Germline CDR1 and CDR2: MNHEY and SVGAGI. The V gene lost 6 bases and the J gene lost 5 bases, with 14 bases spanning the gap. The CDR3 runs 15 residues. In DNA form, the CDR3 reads TGTGCCAGCAGACGCTCGAGGAGTGATAATTCACCCCTCCACTTT. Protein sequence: CASRRSRSDNSPLHF.

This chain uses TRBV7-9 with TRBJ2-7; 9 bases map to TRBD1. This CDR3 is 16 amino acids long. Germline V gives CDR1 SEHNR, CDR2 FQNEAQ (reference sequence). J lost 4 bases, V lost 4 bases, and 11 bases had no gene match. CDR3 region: CASSSELGQGLYEQYF. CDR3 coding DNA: TGTGCCAGCAGCTCTGAACTGGGACAGGGATTGTACGAGCAGTACTTC.

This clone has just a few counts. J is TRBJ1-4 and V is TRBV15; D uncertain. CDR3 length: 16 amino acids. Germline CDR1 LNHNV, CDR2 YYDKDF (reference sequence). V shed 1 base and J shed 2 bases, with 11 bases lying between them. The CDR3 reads CATSRGELGTNEKLFF. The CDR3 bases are TGTGCCACCAGCAGAGGAGAGCTAGGTACTAATGAAAAACTGTTTTTT.

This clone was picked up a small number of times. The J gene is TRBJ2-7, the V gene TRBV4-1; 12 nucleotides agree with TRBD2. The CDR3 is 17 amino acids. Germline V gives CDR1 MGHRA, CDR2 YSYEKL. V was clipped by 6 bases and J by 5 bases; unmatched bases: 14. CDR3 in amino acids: CASSRPSKLAGGDEQYF. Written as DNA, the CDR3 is TGCGCCAGCAGTCGACCCTCTAAACTAGCGGGAGGAGACGAGCAGTACTTC.

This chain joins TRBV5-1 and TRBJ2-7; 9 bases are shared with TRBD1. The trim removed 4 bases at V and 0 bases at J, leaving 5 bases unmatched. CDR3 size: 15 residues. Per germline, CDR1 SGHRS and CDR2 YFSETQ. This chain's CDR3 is CASSGGQGPSYEQYF. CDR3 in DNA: TGCGCCAGCAGCGGGGGACAGGGCCCCTCCTACGAGCAGTACTTC.

The CDR3 protein is CATRKGGRTDTQYF. CDR3 nucleotide sequence: TGTGCCACCAGAAAAGGAGGTAGAACAGATACGCAGTATTTT. The chain links TRBV15 to TRBJ2-3, with D possibly being TRBD2 (5 bases). Trimming removed 6 bases from V and 3 bases from J, with 13 bases in between. In germline, CDR1 is LNHNV, CDR2 YYDKDF (reference sequence). This CDR3 is 14 amino acids long.

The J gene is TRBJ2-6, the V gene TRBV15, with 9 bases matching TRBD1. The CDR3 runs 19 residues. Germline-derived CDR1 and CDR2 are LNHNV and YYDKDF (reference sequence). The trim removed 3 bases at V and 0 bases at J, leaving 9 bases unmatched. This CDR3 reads CATSSPGQGPISGANVLTF. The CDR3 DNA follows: TGTGCCACCAGCAGTCCGGGACAGGGCCCAATCTCTGGGGCCAACGTCCTGACTTTC.

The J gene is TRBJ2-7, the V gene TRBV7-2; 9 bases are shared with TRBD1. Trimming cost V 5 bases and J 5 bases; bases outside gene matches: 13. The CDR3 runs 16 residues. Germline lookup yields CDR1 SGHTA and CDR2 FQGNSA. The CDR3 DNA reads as TGTGCCAGCAGCATTCAGTCCGGGACAGGGTTCAACGAGCAGTACTTC. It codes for CASSIQSGTGFNEQYF.

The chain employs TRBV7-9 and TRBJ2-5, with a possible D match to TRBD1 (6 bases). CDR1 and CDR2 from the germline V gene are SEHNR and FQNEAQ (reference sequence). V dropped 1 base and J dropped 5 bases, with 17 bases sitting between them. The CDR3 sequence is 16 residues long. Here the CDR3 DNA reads TGTGCCAGCAGCTTAGGCCAGGGGTTCATTCCGGAGACCCAGTACTTC. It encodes CASSLGQGFIPETQYF.

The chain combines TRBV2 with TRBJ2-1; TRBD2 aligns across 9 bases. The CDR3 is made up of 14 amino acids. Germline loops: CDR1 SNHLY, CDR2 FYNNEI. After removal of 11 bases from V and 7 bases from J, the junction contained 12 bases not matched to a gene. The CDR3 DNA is TGTGCCTCCTTACGGCGGGAGGGCCCTAATGAGCAGTTCTTC. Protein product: CASLRREGPNEQFF.

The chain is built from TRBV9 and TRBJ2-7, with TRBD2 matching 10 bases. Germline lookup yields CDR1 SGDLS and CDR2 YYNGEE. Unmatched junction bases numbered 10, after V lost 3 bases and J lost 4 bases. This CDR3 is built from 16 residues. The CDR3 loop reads CASSAGVASGRYEQYF. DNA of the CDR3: TGTGCCAGCAGCGCAGGCGTGGCTAGCGGGAGATACGAGCAGTACTTC. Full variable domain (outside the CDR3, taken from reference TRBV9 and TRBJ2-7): DSGVTQTPKHLITATGQRVTLRCSPRSGDLSVYWYQQSLDQGLQFLIQYYNGEERAKGNILERFSAQQFPDLHSELNLSSLELGDSALYFCASSAGVASGRYEQYFGPGTRLTVT.

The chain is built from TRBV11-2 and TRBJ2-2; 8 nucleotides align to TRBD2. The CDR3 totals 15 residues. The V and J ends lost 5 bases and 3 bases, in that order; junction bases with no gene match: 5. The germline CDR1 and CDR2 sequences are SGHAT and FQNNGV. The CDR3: CASSATSAYTGELFF. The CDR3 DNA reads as TGTGCCAGCAGCGCGACTAGCGCCTACACCGGGGAGCTGTTTTTT.

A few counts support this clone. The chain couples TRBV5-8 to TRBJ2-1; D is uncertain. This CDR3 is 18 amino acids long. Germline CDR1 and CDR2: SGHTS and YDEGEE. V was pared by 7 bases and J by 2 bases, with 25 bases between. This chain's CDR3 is CASPSSSPSLTPYNEQFF. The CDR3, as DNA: TGTGCCAGCCCGAGCTCCTCGCCCTCTTTAACCCCCTACAATGAGCAGTTCTTC.

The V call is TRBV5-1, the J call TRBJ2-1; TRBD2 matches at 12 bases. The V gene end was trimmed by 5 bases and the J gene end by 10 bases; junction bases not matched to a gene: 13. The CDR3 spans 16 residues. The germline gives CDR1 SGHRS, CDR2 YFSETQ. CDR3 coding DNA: TGCGCCAGCAGTCTAAGTAGGCTAGCGGGAGGGGGCGAGCAGTTCTTC. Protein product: CASSLSRLAGGGEQFF.

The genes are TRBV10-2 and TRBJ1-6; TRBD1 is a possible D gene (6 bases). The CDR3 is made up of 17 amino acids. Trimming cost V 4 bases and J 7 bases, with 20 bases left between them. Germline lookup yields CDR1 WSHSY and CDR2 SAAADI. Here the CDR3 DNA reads TGCGCCAGCAGTGCGATCGGGACATTATCGTCCAATTCACCCCTCCACTTT. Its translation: CASSAIGTLSSNSPLHF.

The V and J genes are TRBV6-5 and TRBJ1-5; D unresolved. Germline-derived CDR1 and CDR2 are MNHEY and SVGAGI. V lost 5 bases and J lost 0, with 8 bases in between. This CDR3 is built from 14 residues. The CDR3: CASSRSDSNQPQHF. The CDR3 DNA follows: TGTGCCAGCAGTAGATCAGATAGCAATCAGCCCCAGCATTTT.

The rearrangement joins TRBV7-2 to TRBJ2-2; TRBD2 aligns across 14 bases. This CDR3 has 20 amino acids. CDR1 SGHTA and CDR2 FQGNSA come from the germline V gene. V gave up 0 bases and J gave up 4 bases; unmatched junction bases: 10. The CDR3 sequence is CASSLARGLAGARGTGELFF. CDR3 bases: TGTGCCAGCAGCTTAGCGAGGGGACTAGCGGGAGCCCGAGGCACCGGGGAGCTGTTTTTT. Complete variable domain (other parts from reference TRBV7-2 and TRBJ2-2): GAGVSQSPSNKVTEKGKDVELRCDPISGHTALYWYRQSLGQGLEFLIYFQGNSAPDKSGLPSDRFSAERTGGSVSTLTIQRTQQEDSAVYLCASSLARGLAGARGTGELFFGEGSRLTVL.